Listed below are T cell receptor beta chains from one sample, sequenced in a study of blood T cells in healthy people across ages. TCRdb re-called the 5' RACE reads through MiXCR, storing one row per CDR3 protein. Here the sample spans about 1.8 million distinct CDR3 sequences, about 50% being singletons. The specimen was blood. The receptors here all came from a woman aged 40 to 50 in good health. The CDR3 runs from the conserved cysteine through the conserved F or W. D genes are given only for firm matches. The size field is filled for only some rows; it gives once, few, many or a size class.

cdr3_aa	cdr3_nt	d_call	v_call	j_call	clone_size
CSEVGLGTQYF	TGCAGCGAAGTGGGACTAGGCACGCAGTATTTT	TRBD2	TRBV29-1	TRBJ2-3	.
CASSPNRVGSYNEQFF	TGTGCCAGCAGCCCAAACCGGGTGGGCTCCTACAATGAGCAGTTCTTC	.	TRBV7-3	TRBJ2-1	.
CASSFSGGPGERFF	TGTGCCAGCAGCTTCAGCGGGGGGCCAGGAGAGCGGTTCTTC	TRBD2	TRBV7-2	TRBJ2-1	.
CASSPRDAHNYGYTF	TGTGCCAGCAGCCCCCGGGACGCTCATAACTACGGCTACACCTTC	.	TRBV7-9	TRBJ1-2	.
CASSQDRGGTEAFF	TGTGCCAGCAGTCAAGACAGGGGGGGGACTGAAGCTTTCTTT	TRBD1	TRBV6-5	TRBJ1-1	.
CASSLGGSLAPSTDAQYF	TGCGCCAGCAGCTTGGGGGGATCACTAGCACCAAGCACAGATGCGCAGTATTTT	.	TRBV5-1	TRBJ2-3	.
CSAKMGQGRGYTF	TGCAGTGCTAAGATGGGACAGGGCAGAGGCTACACCTTC	TRBD1	TRBV20-1	TRBJ1-2	.
CASSLVSGDSQPQHF	TGCGCCAGCAGCTTGGTTTCGGGGGACAGTCAGCCCCAGCATTTT	TRBD1	TRBV5-1	TRBJ1-5	once
CASSFWSGASNEKLFF	TGTGCCAGCAGTTTTTGGTCAGGAGCCTCTAATGAAAAACTGTTTTTT	.	TRBV7-9	TRBJ1-4	.
CASYGTSGFGNTQYF	TGTGCCAGCTACGGGACTAGCGGGTTTGGGAATACGCAGTATTTT	TRBD2	TRBV6-5	TRBJ2-3	.
CASSVGRGGSPLHF	TGTGCCAGCAGCGTAGGCAGGGGAGGTTCACCCCTCCACTTT	.	TRBV9	TRBJ1-6	.
CASSLVGQGPIEQYF	TGTGCCAGCAGCTTAGTGGGACAGGGACCCATCGAGCAGTACTTC	TRBD1	TRBV11-2	TRBJ2-7	.
CASSLLVGSNIQYF	TGTGCCAGCAGCTTACTAGTGGGGTCTAACATTCAGTACTTC	.	TRBV7-2	TRBJ2-4	.
CASETGATNEKLFF	TGTGCCAGCGAAACAGGGGCAACTAATGAAAAACTGTTTTTT	TRBD1	TRBV28	TRBJ1-4	.
CASSETGQNLNQPQHF	TGCGCCAGCAGCGAGACGGGACAGAACCTAAATCAGCCCCAGCATTTT	TRBD1	TRBV10-2	TRBJ1-5	.
CASLRTYNSPLHF	TGTGCCAGCTTGAGGACCTATAATTCACCCCTCCACTTT	.	TRBV6-5	TRBJ1-6	few
CASSQVQAGTDTQYF	TGTGCCAGCAGCCAAGTTCAAGCTGGCACAGATACGCAGTATTTT	.	TRBV4-2	TRBJ2-3	few
CASRIRQGSQETQYF	TGTGCCAGCAGGATCAGACAGGGAAGTCAAGAGACCCAGTACTTC	TRBD1	TRBV6-2/TRBV6-3	TRBJ2-5	few
CASSLGGSFYGYTF	TGTGCCAGCAGCTTGGGCGGGAGCTTCTATGGCTACACCTTC	.	TRBV7-9	TRBJ1-2	.
CASNLGQARVTQYF	TGTGCCAGCAATCTAGGACAGGCAAGGGTTACCCAGTACTTC	TRBD1	TRBV12-3/TRBV12-4	TRBJ2-5	.
CSAYGTGDYGYTF	TGCAGTGCTTACGGGACAGGCGACTATGGCTACACCTTC	TRBD1	TRBV20-1	TRBJ1-2	.
CASSSSNVGQGRSYEQYF	TGTGCCAGCAGCAGCTCCAACGTCGGACAGGGGCGTTCCTACGAGCAGTACTTC	TRBD1	TRBV7-9	TRBJ2-7	few
CASSQVADTQYF	TGCGCCAGCAGCCAAGTGGCAGATACGCAGTATTTT	.	TRBV14	TRBJ2-3	many
CASSGTYPRETQYF	TGTGCCAGCAGCGGGACATACCCTCGAGAGACCCAGTACTTC	.	TRBV7-2	TRBJ2-5	.
CATIRDGSSYEQYF	TGTGCCACTATCCGGGACGGGAGCTCCTACGAGCAGTACTTC	.	TRBV6-1	TRBJ2-7	few
CASSAGTATDEQYF	TGTGCCAGCAGTGCCGGGACAGCTACCGACGAGCAGTACTTC	TRBD1	TRBV6-6	TRBJ2-7	.
CASSFNRGMGETQYF	TGTGCCAGCAGCTTCAACAGGGGGATGGGGGAGACCCAGTACTTC	TRBD1	TRBV7-2	TRBJ2-5	few
CSAGFVLAKNIQYF	TGCAGTGCTGGGTTTGTTCTAGCCAAAAACATTCAGTACTTC	.	TRBV20-1	TRBJ2-4	.
CASSQWGVGYEQYF	TGTGCCAGCAGCCAATGGGGAGTTGGGTACGAGCAGTACTTC	.	TRBV14	TRBJ2-7	few
CASSSTQGFYGYTF	TGTGCCAGCAGTTCTACCCAGGGGTTCTATGGCTACACCTTC	.	TRBV12-3/TRBV12-4	TRBJ1-2	.
CASSERGNRGPDYGYTF	TGTGCCAGCAGTGAAAGAGGAAACAGGGGGCCTGACTATGGCTACACCTTC	TRBD1	TRBV2	TRBJ1-2	.
CASSHPTDVTGQEIYGYTF	TGCGCCAGCAGCCACCCGACCGACGTCACGGGACAGGAGATCTATGGCTACACCTTC	TRBD1	TRBV4-1	TRBJ1-2	.
CASSPGLISTDTQYF	TGTGCCAGCAGCCCTGGACTGATTAGCACAGATACGCAGTATTTT	.	TRBV11-2	TRBJ2-3	few
CSVQFRTGGRDGETQYF	TGCAGCGTTCAATTCCGGACAGGGGGTCGGGATGGGGAGACCCAGTACTTC	TRBD1	TRBV29-1	TRBJ2-5	.
CASSPVTGQYEKLFF	TGTGCTAGCAGCCCAGTGACAGGACAATATGAAAAACTGTTTTTT	.	TRBV7-7	TRBJ1-4	.
CASSQSGRGFPEAFF	TGTGCCAGCAGCCAAAGCGGGAGGGGGTTCCCTGAAGCTTTCTTT	.	TRBV6-2/TRBV6-3	TRBJ1-1	.
CASSLAASGAVYNEQFF	TGTGCCAGCAGCTTAGCGGCTAGCGGGGCGGTTTACAATGAGCAGTTCTTC	TRBD2	TRBV7-6	TRBJ2-1	.
CASSQRQGYGYTF	TGTGCCAGCAGTCAGAGACAGGGATATGGCTACACCTTC	TRBD1	TRBV6-5	TRBJ1-2	many
CASSTGTEGTQYF	TGTGCCAGCAGCACCGGGACAGAAGGTACGCAGTATTTT	TRBD1	TRBV11-2	TRBJ2-3	.
CASRTPSSGGRNTQYF	TGTGCCAGCAGAACACCGTCTAGCGGGGGGCGGAATACGCAGTATTTT	TRBD2	TRBV6-5	TRBJ2-3	once
CSASSGLYEETQYF	TGCAGTGCTAGTTCTGGACTATACGAAGAGACCCAGTACTTC	.	TRBV20-1	TRBJ2-5	few
CASRPAVSGSGYTF	TGCGCCAGCAGGCCCGCGGTATCCGGGTCTGGCTACACCTTC	.	TRBV5-1	TRBJ1-2	.
CSAPTGGPYIQYF	TGCAGTGCTCCGACGGGGGGGCCGTACATTCAGTACTTC	TRBD2	TRBV20-1	TRBJ2-4	.
CASSQDAGGLTDTQYF	TGTGCCAGCAGCCAAGATGCGGGGGGGCTTACAGATACGCAGTATTTT	TRBD2	TRBV4-2	TRBJ2-3	.
CASSQTHSYEQYF	TGTGCCAGCAGCCAGACCCACTCCTACGAGCAGTACTTC	.	TRBV6-1	TRBJ2-7	few
CASSRLLTMAETQYF	TGTGCCAGCAGCCGCCTCCTTACAATGGCAGAGACCCAGTACTTC	.	TRBV7-2	TRBJ2-5	.